This TCR beta chain emerged from a study of cytomegalovirus exposure and HLA in healthy donors. On this clone: Its antigen is as yet unknown.

Primers: 60 Vbeta forward and 13 Jbeta reverse. Measured with immunoSEQ multiplex PCR; TCRdb has only the in-frame clones, and not every one. This sample has about 140,000 clones, with around 77% found just once. General study results and limits: A list of around 160 TCR beta chains associated with cytomegalovirus was given. Using a false discovery rate of 0.05, a later analysis showed that some 16,000 TCR beta sequences were associated with HLA alleles.

Trimming cost V 2 bases and J 2 bases, with 9 bases left between them. The CDR3 sequence is 14 residues long. CDR1 ENHRY and CDR2 SYGVKD come from the germline V gene. The receptor was isolated from a man aged 18 to 35 in good health and CMV-seronegative. This chain uses TRBV10-3 with TRBJ1-2, with D perhaps TRBD1 (6 bases). The sample was PBMCs. Here the CDR3 reads CAISEQGLNYGYTF. The CDR3 bases are TGTGCCATCAGTGAGCAGGGGCTGAACTATGGCTACACCTTC.